A single sample is the source of the 20 T cell receptor beta chains below, sequenced in a study of blood T cell repertoires in COVID-19 (TCRdb year 2020). Library preparation was by the immunoSEQ multiplex PCR assay. Not all clones reach the TCRdb copy of this immuneACCESS table, which keeps in-frame sequences only. Checked studies attribute under half of the gap to unresolved V genes and leave the rest unexplained. Here the sample has over 50,000 clones; approximately 80% occur a single time. Clones ranked in the top ten supply more than 13% of the sample. Sequencing was done on a sample of peripheral blood. These receptors all come from a human donor in a cohort sampled during active COVID-19.

The CDR3 DNA sequence: TGTGCCAGCAGCGAAGCGGGGAGCCTCAATGAGCAGTTCTTC. Translated, it gives CASSEAGSLNEQFF. The rearrangement uses TRBV5-6 and TRBJ2-1; 7 nucleotides agree with TRBD2. V lost 4 bases to trimming and J lost 6 bases; unmatched junction nucleotides: 7. The CDR3 runs 14 residues. Per the germline V gene, CDR1 is SGHDT and CDR2 is YYEEEE.

The rearrangement joins TRBV6-1 to TRBJ2-4; D is unresolved. The CDR3 totals 12 residues. Between the trimmed V and J ends, which lost 8 bases and 4 bases, there was a span of 9 bases. The germline V gene has CDR1 MNHNS and CDR2 SASEGT. The CDR3 DNA reads TGTGCCAGCGACGAGAGGAAAAACATTCAGTACTTC. It translates to CASDERKNIQYF.

The V and J genes are TRBV4-2 and TRBJ2-5, with TRBD1 identical over 8 bases. The germline V gene has CDR1 LGHNA and CDR2 YNFKEQ. V lost 1 base, J lost 1 base, and 2 bases stayed unmatched. The CDR3 contains 15 residues. CDR3 in DNA: TGTGCCAGCAGCCAAGGACAGGGGACCCAAGAGACCCAGTACTTC. Its protein product is CASSQGQGTQETQYF.

As concerns this clone: The sample contains more than one DNA sequence encoding this CDR3. The rearrangement uses TRBV9 and TRBJ2-3; D uncertain. V lost 2 bases and J 1 base, leaving 5 bases between the germline ends. The CDR3 extends over 13 amino acids. From germline, CDR1 is SGDLS and CDR2 YYNGEE. The CDR3 nucleotides are TGTGCCAGCAGCGTTGGAGGCACAGATACGCAGTATTTT. Protein product: CASSVGGTDTQYF.

The chain links TRBV5-6 to TRBJ1-5; perhaps TRBD1 as D (6 bases). V lost 3 bases and J lost 3, with 16 bases in between. Germline V gene sequence: CDR1 SGHDT, CDR2 YYEEEE. The CDR3 is 16 amino acids. In nucleotides, the CDR3 is TGTGCCAGCAGCTCGGGTCAGGGGCCGATCAATCAGCCCCAGCATTTT. Translated, it gives CASSSGQGPINQPQHF.

Only one count was recorded for this clone. The chain uses TRBV19 and TRBJ1-2; 7 nucleotides align to TRBD1. CDR3 length equals 14 residues. The junction had 7 bases not matched to a gene; V was cut back by 1 base and J by 8 bases. From germline, CDR1 is LNHDA and CDR2 SQIVND (reference sequence). The CDR3 here is CASSIVPTGRGYTF. The DNA of the CDR3 is TGTGCCAGTAGTATAGTGCCGACAGGGAGAGGCTACACCTTC.

The rearrangement joins TRBV20-1 to TRBJ2-5; 10 bases map to TRBD1. This CDR3 is built from 17 residues. Germline V gene sequence: CDR1 DFQATT, CDR2 SNEGSKA (reference sequence). Trimming cost V 3 bases and J 5 bases; bases outside gene matches: 15. CDR3: CSASARSSGTGVETQYF. The CDR3 coding sequence is TGCAGTGCTAGTGCACGTAGCTCCGGGACAGGGGTTGAGACCCAGTACTTC.

The gene calls are TRBV5-6 and TRBJ1-4; a weak D match, TRBD1 (5 bases). This CDR3 contains 14 residues. Germline V gene sequence: CDR1 SGHDT, CDR2 YYEEEE. Trimming pared 2 bases from V and 7 bases from J, leaving 12 bases between. DNA for the CDR3: TGTGCCAGCAGCTTTGGCCAGGGCACTGAAAAACTGTTTTTT. The encoded protein is CASSFGQGTEKLFF.

The chain employs TRBV4-1 and TRBJ2-3, with D perhaps TRBD2 (5 bases). V lost 1 base and J 4 bases, leaving 9 bases between the germline ends. From germline, CDR1 is MGHRA and CDR2 YSYEKL. The CDR3 is made up of 14 amino acids. The CDR3 DNA is TGCGCCAGCAGCCAAGGGACTGTCTCAGATACGCAGTATTTT. Protein: CASSQGTVSDTQYF.

This chain links TRBV5-6 with TRBJ1-3; maybe TRBD1 (5 bases). With 4 bases removed from V and 12 bases from J, the gap between germline ends came to 14 bases. Germline lookup yields CDR1 SGHDT and CDR2 YYEEEE. The CDR3 covers 12 residues. CDR3 sequence reads: CASSQRQWGIYF. CDR3 nucleotide sequence: TGTGCCAGCAGCCAGCGACAGTGGGGCATATATTTT.

This clone was counted between two and nine times. This chain joins TRBV29-1 and TRBJ1-1; D remains unclear. V was trimmed by 1 base and J by 1 base, leaving 7 bases between them. CDR3 length: 13 amino acids. Germline assignment: CDR1 SQVTM and CDR2 ANQGSEA. CDR3 amino acids: CSVEGAPNTEAFF. The CDR3, as DNA: TGCAGCGTTGAAGGGGCTCCGAACACTGAAGCTTTCTTT. Using reference TRBV29-1 and TRBJ1-1 for the parts outside the CDR3, the full variable domain is SAVISQKPSRDICQRGTSLTIQCQVDSQVTMMFWYRQQPGQSLTLIATANQGSEATYESGFVIDKFPISRPNLTFSTLTVSNMSPEDSSIYLCSVEGAPNTEAFFGQGTRLTVV.

The chain couples TRBV18 to TRBJ1-1, with D unresolved. The CDR3 is made up of 18 amino acids. Germline V gene lookup returns CDR1 KGHSH and CDR2 LQKENI. V lost 0 bases and J 0 bases, leaving 17 bases between the germline ends. The CDR3 here is CASSPPNRGEGMNTEAFF. The CDR3 DNA follows: TGTGCCAGCTCACCACCGAACCGGGGAGAGGGCATGAACACTGAAGCTTTCTTT.

The V gene is TRBV29-1, the J gene TRBJ1-1; TRBD1 might be the D (5 bases). From germline, CDR1 is SQVTM and CDR2 ANQGSEA. There are 13 residues in the CDR3. V lost 0 bases to trimming and J lost 4 bases, with 9 bases between them. DNA of the CDR3: TGCAGCGTTGAAGATGGGGGGAGCACTGAAGCTTTCTTT. This encodes CSVEDGGSTEAFF.

The rearrangement joins TRBV11-2 to TRBJ1-4, with TRBD1 as a possible D gene (6 bases). The CDR3 extends over 15 amino acids. Germline V gene data show CDR1 as SGHAT and CDR2 as FQNNGV. V gave up 3 bases and J gave up 4 bases, with 12 bases separating them. The CDR3, as DNA: TGTGCCAGCAGCTTCAATACAGGGAATAATGAAAAACTGTTTTTT. It codes for CASSFNTGNNEKLFF.

The chain employs TRBV20-1 and TRBJ2-5, with 11 nucleotides matching TRBD2. CDR3 size: 15 residues. The V gene end was trimmed by 3 bases and the J gene end by 5 bases; junction bases not matched to a gene: 8. Germline CDR1 is DFQATT and CDR2 is SNEGSKA (reference sequence). CDR3 residues: CSASLAGGGYETQYF. The DNA for the CDR3 is TGCAGTGCTAGTCTAGCGGGGGGCGGCTATGAGACCCAGTACTTC.

V usage is TRBV7-2 and J usage is TRBJ2-1; a possible D gene is TRBD2 (6 bases). The CDR3 extends over 16 amino acids. CDR1 is SGHTA, CDR2 FQGNSA, per germline. The V end lost 1 base, the J end lost 8 bases, and 18 bases lay between the germline ends. The CDR3 DNA reads as TGTGCCAGCAGCTTAGGTTCGGGGAGGAGGACGTATGAGCAGTTCTTC. Encoded protein: CASSLGSGRRTYEQFF.

This rearrangement joins TRBV3-1 (or the pseudogene TRBV3-2) to TRBJ1-5; D remains unclear. The CDR3 sequence is 14 residues long. Germline CDR1 and CDR2: LGHDT and YNNKEL (reference sequence). The V gene lost 3 bases and the J gene lost 10 bases, with 16 bases spanning the gap. CDR3 sequence (DNA): TGTGCCAGCAGCCAGGGCTGGGCCGCCTACCCCCAGCATTTT. As protein: CASSQGWAAYPQHF.

The chain has TRBV7-2 and TRBJ2-1; 7 nucleotides line up with TRBD1. The CDR3 totals 14 residues. The V and J ends lost 9 bases and 6 bases, in that order; junction bases with no gene match: 11. The V gene's germline CDR1 is SGHTA and CDR2 FQGNSA. The CDR3 reads CASKRDSVANEQFF. The CDR3 DNA follows: TGTGCCAGTAAGAGGGACAGTGTCGCCAATGAGCAGTTCTTC.

The rearrangement uses TRBV11-2 and TRBJ2-1, with D tentatively TRBD1 (5 bases). The CDR3 sequence is 13 residues long. Trimming left V 1 base short and J 6 bases short, with 7 bases between. The germline V gene encodes CDR1 SGHAT and CDR2 FQNNGV. CDR3 sequence: CASSLVQGNEQFF. The CDR3 DNA reads as TGTGCCAGCAGCTTAGTGCAGGGCAATGAGCAGTTCTTC.

The genes are TRBV27 and TRBJ2-7; 10 bases align to TRBD1. Germline V gives CDR1 MNHEY, CDR2 SMNVEV (reference sequence). The J segment lost 3 bases and the V segment lost 8 bases, leaving 4 bases of the junction unmatched. This CDR3 contains 13 residues. CDR3 amino acids: CASAGQGLYEQYF. The CDR3 bases are TGTGCCAGCGCGGGACAGGGGCTCTACGAGCAGTACTTC.